Listed here are 32 T cell receptor beta chains from one sample, sequenced in a study of early T cells in non-severe SARS-CoV-2 infection. TCRdb independently ran MiXCR on the 5' RACE reads; one entry per CDR3 protein. The sample has about 31,000 distinct CDR3 sequences, roughly 5.7% seen once; the top ten hold about a fifth. The specimen was whole blood. The receptors stem from an adult who was a healthcare worker with PCR-confirmed SARS-CoV-2 infection or an uninfected control (not recorded which).

This clonotype was seen ten or more times. The chain couples TRBV7-9 to TRBJ2-5; D is undetermined. Germline lookup yields CDR1 SEHNR and CDR2 FQNEAQ (reference sequence). CDR3 length: 13 amino acids. Trimming left V 3 bases short and J 5 bases short, with 10 bases between. In DNA form, the CDR3 reads TGTGCCAGCAGCTTTCTGGACGGGGAGACCCAGTACTTC. The encoded protein is CASSFLDGETQYF.

Ten or more counts support this clonotype. The gene calls are TRBV12-3 or TRBV12-4 and TRBJ2-7; 9 bases map to TRBD1. This CDR3 region has 16 residues. The V and J ends lost 5 bases and 7 bases, in that order; junction bases with no gene match: 15. CDR3 nucleotide sequence: TGTGCCAGCAGTCCCGGGCCCGGGACAGGGTATAAGGAGCAGTACTTC. Residues: CASSPGPGTGYKEQYF.

This clonotype was recorded many times. V is TRBV11-2 and J is TRBJ1-2, with D maybe TRBD1 (5 bases). The CDR3 contains 15 residues. CDR1 is SGHAT, CDR2 FQNNGV, per germline. Trimming cost V 5 bases and J 2 bases, with 15 bases left between them. This CDR3 reads CASSLSREGNYGYTF. The CDR3 nucleotides are TGTGCCAGCAGCCTCTCCAGGGAGGGAAACTATGGCTACACCTTC.

This clonotype was observed at least ten times. The chain employs TRBV18 and TRBJ2-5, with D perhaps TRBD1 or TRBD2 (5 bases each). The CDR3 extends over 13 amino acids. Between the trimmed V and J ends, which lost 4 bases and 5 bases, there was a span of 11 bases. Germline V gives CDR1 KGHSH, CDR2 LQKENI. In DNA form, the CDR3 reads TGTGCCAGCTCACTGCTAGCAGGGGAGACCCAGTACTTC. It is translated as CASSLLAGETQYF.

This clonotype has ten or more counts. The chain links TRBV7-2 to TRBJ2-3; no clear D. V gave up 0 bases and J gave up 2 bases, with 3 bases separating them. There are 13 residues in the CDR3. Germline V gene sequence: CDR1 SGHTA, CDR2 FQGNSA. This chain's CDR3 is CASSLAATDTQYF. The CDR3 DNA reads as TGTGCCAGCAGCTTAGCGGCCACAGATACGCAGTATTTT.

This clonotype was counted at least ten times. The rearrangement links TRBV28 to TRBJ1-1; D is unclear. CDR1 is MDHEN and CDR2 is SYDVKM in the germline V gene. Trimming took off 5 bases at V and 1 base at J, with 11 bases between the two ends. The CDR3 covers 14 residues. The CDR3 spells CASSRAPENTEAFF. Here the CDR3 DNA reads TGTGCCAGCAGTCGAGCACCGGAGAACACTGAAGCTTTCTTT.

This clonotype showed up just a few times. This chain joins TRBV9 and TRBJ2-3; 9 bases map to TRBD2. V was clipped by 6 bases and J by 5 bases; unmatched bases: 10. CDR3 size: 15 residues. CDR1 is SGDLS, CDR2 YYNGEE, per germline. As DNA, the CDR3 is TGTGCCAGCACTTTGGCGGGGGGGCCGGGAGATACGCAGTATTTT. It codes for CASTLAGGPGDTQYF.

The chain recombines TRBV9 with TRBJ1-1; no clear D. In germline, CDR1 is SGDLS, CDR2 YYNGEE. The CDR3 length is 13 residues. The ends were cut back, 4 bases at V and 3 bases at J, with 10 bases in the middle. Here the CDR3 reads CASSPKPDTEAFF. In DNA form, the CDR3 reads TGTGCCAGCAGCCCGAAACCCGACACTGAAGCTTTCTTT.

This clonotype was detected only a few times. This sequence joins TRBV6-6 and TRBJ2-1; D is perhaps TRBD1 or TRBD2 (5 bases each). V was clipped by 5 bases and J by 3 bases, with 17 bases between them. The CDR3 runs 16 residues. Germline V CDR1 and CDR2: MNHNY, SVGAGI (reference sequence). CDR3 loop: CASSTPGPRGYNEQFF. CDR3 DNA: TGTGCCAGCAGTACCCCCGGACCGAGGGGCTACAATGAGCAGTTCTTC.

This clonotype turned up a few times. The CDR3 nucleotides are TGTGCCAGCAGCTTAAGGGGAACCTCCTACAATGAGCAGTTCTTC. Amino acids: CASSLRGTSYNEQFF. The V call is TRBV7-2, the J call TRBJ2-1; maybe TRBD1 (5 bases). Germline CDR1 and CDR2: SGHTA and FQGNSA. V was trimmed by 2 bases and J by 0 bases, leaving 8 bases between them. The CDR3 is made up of 15 amino acids.

This clonotype was counted a few times. This chain joins TRBV21-1 and TRBJ2-7; no check of the table's D call, TRBD1, against the DNA was made. TRBV21-1 is a documented pseudogene. The CDR3 length is 22 residues. The CDR3 reads CASSKAGPRGPTPGGPPYEQYF. The CDR3 DNA sequence: TGTGCCAGCAGCAAAGCGGGTCCTCGGGGCCCAACCCCCGGGGGTCCTCCCTACGAGCAGTACTTC.

CDR3 coding DNA: TGTGCCAGCAGCTTAAGTCGGGACAGGGCGGCCACCGGGGAGCTGTTTTTT. Translation gives CASSLSRDRAATGELFF. The rearrangement links TRBV7-3 to TRBJ2-2; 9 nucleotides agree with TRBD1. This CDR3 is built from 17 residues. J gave up 4 bases and V 1 base, and 7 bases lay outside the gene matches. Germline lookup yields CDR1 SGHTA and CDR2 FQGTGA. The full variable domain, completed using reference TRBV7-3 and TRBJ2-2, is GAGVSQTPSNKVTEKGKYVELRCDPISGHTALYWYRQSLGQGPEFLIYFQGTGAADDSGLPNDRFFAVRPEGSVSTLKIQRTERGDSAVYLCASSLSRDRAATGELFFGEGSRLTVL.

This clonotype was observed many times. V gene TRBV28 combines with J gene TRBJ1-2; D possibly corresponds to TRBD1 (5 bases). Germline CDR1 is MDHEN and CDR2 is SYDVKM. The CDR3 totals 15 residues. Trimming removed 6 bases at V and 7 bases at J, with 21 bases between. CDR3 loop: CASRGLPGRALGYTF. For the CDR3, the DNA is TGTGCCAGCAGGGGATTACCGGGACGAGCCCTTGGCTACACCTTC.

The chain couples TRBV2 to TRBJ2-7, with TRBD2 matching over 11 bases. This CDR3 has 15 residues. The germline V gene has CDR1 SNHLY and CDR2 FYNNEI. The V segment lost 6 bases and the J segment 2 bases; nucleotides outside the gene matches: 6. The CDR3 spells CASSLAGGLAYEQYF. As DNA, the CDR3 is TGTGCCAGCAGCCTAGCGGGAGGCCTTGCCTACGAGCAGTACTTC.

In its sample, this clonotype was seen many times. CDR3 coding DNA: TGCAGTGCTCGGGGGACCCCTGACGAAAAACTGTTTTTT. It encodes CSARGTPDEKLFF. The V gene is TRBV20-1, the J gene TRBJ1-4; tentatively, D is TRBD1 (5 bases). The CDR3 loop spans 13 amino acids. Trimming took 5 bases from V and 8 from J, leaving 15 bases between them. The V gene's germline CDR1 is DFQATT and CDR2 SNEGSKA (reference sequence).

In its sample, this clonotype is medium-sized (0.01 to 0.1%). The rearrangement links TRBV12-3 or TRBV12-4 to TRBJ2-1; D call uncertain. V was shortened by 11 bases and J by 6 bases, with 14 bases between the two germline ends. The CDR3 runs to 12 residues. Here the CDR3 reads CAVEVPLNEQFF. CDR3 in DNA: TGTGCCGTAGAAGTACCGCTCAATGAGCAGTTCTTC.

V is TRBV2 and J is TRBJ1-2; 10 bases are shared with TRBD1. This CDR3 has 14 amino acids. The V and J ends lost 1 base and 6 bases, in that order; junction bases with no gene match: 2. Germline values: CDR1 SNHLY, CDR2 FYNNEI. The CDR3 bases are TGTGCCAGCAGTGAAGGAGACAGGGGGCATGGCTACACCTTC. Protein: CASSEGDRGHGYTF.

The chain combines TRBV7-8 with TRBJ1-4, with D maybe TRBD1 (6 bases). This CDR3 spans 15 amino acids. CDR1 and CDR2 (germline): SGHVS, FQNEAQ. V lost 1 base, J lost 0 bases, and 6 bases lay in between. The CDR3 loop is CASSLGGPTNEKLFF. The CDR3, as DNA: TGTGCCAGCAGCTTAGGGGGGCCAACTAATGAAAAACTGTTTTTT.

This clonotype was recorded at least ten times. The CDR3 nucleotides read TGTGCCAGCAGTGAAGCAGGACAGGTTTTTACAGATACGCAGTATTTT. Amino acids: CASSEAGQVFTDTQYF. The V gene is TRBV6-1, the J gene TRBJ2-3; 7 nucleotides agree with TRBD1. The V gene's germline CDR1 is MNHNS and CDR2 SASEGT. This CDR3 spans 16 amino acids. V was clipped by 0 bases and J by 3 bases; unmatched bases: 6.

V is TRBV6-2 or TRBV6-3 and J is TRBJ1-6; TRBD1 might be the D (5 bases). The V gene's germline CDR1 is MNHEY and CDR2 SVGEGT. V was trimmed by 6 bases and J by 10 bases, leaving 22 bases between them. The CDR3 covers 16 residues. The CDR3 here is CASSARLAREGSPLHF. CDR3 bases: TGTGCCAGCAGCGCCAGGCTCGCTAGGGAGGGGTCACCCCTCCACTTT.

The chain employs TRBV20-1 and TRBJ1-4; no clear D gene. The CDR3 has 14 amino acids. The V end lost 0 bases, the J end lost 8 bases, and 13 bases lay between the germline ends. Germline CDR1 is DFQATT and CDR2 is SNEGSKA (reference sequence). The chain's CDR3 is CSARDYREEEKLFF. The DNA of the CDR3 is TGCAGTGCTAGAGACTACCGAGAGGAGGAAAAACTGTTTTTT.

The table lists this clonotype with a few counts. The chain carries TRBV11-2 and TRBJ2-5; TRBD2 might be the D (6 bases). This CDR3 has 15 residues. Germline values: CDR1 SGHAT, CDR2 FQNNGV. Trimming left V 0 bases short and J 4 bases short, with 12 bases between. The CDR3 reads CASSLDRWGLETQYF. The CDR3 DNA sequence: TGTGCCAGCAGCTTAGATCGCTGGGGACTAGAGACCCAGTACTTC. Using reference TRBV11-2 and TRBJ2-5 for the parts outside the CDR3, the full variable domain is EAGVAQSPRYKIIEKRQSVAFWCNPISGHATLYWYQQILGQGPKLLIQFQNNGVVDDSQLPKDRFSAERLKGVDSTLKIQPAKLEDSAVYLCASSLDRWGLETQYFGPGTRLLVL.

There are a few counts of this clonotype. The chain employs TRBV2 and TRBJ2-3; D tentatively fits TRBD1 or TRBD2 (5 bases each). V was pared by 7 bases and J by 4 bases, with 12 bases between. The CDR3 loop spans 13 amino acids. CDR1 SNHLY and CDR2 FYNNEI come from the germline V gene. CDR3 bases: TGTGCCAGCACTGGGACCACGGCAGATACGCAGTATTTT. Its protein is CASTGTTADTQYF.

This clonotype was recorded many times. This CDR3 reads CASSLGTGMPYEQYF. The CDR3 nucleotides are TGTGCCAGCAGCTTAGGGACAGGGATGCCCTACGAGCAGTACTTC. The chain is built from TRBV11-2 and TRBJ2-7, with 8 bases identical to TRBD1. The CDR3 loop spans 15 amino acids. V trimming: 1 base; J trimming: 2 bases; junction bases outside the gene matches: 4. Germline V gene sequence: CDR1 SGHAT, CDR2 FQNNGV.

At least ten counts were recorded for this clonotype. The V call is TRBV7-2, the J call TRBJ1-5, with a weak D call TRBD1 (6 bases). V was cut by 1 base and J by 2 bases, with 15 bases left in between. The CDR3 extends over 17 amino acids. Germline V CDR1 and CDR2: SGHTA, FQGNSA. Here the CDR3 DNA reads TGTGCCAGCAGCTTAGGAGGAGGGGGACGGGGCAATCAGCCCCAGCATTTT. Translated, it gives CASSLGGGGRGNQPQHF.

V usage is TRBV10-3 and J usage is TRBJ1-6, with a tentative D call TRBD1 (5 bases). V lost 3 bases and J lost 7, with 10 bases in between. Per the germline V gene, CDR1 is ENHRY and CDR2 is SYGVKD. The CDR3 is 14 residues long. In DNA, the CDR3 is TGTGCCATCAGTGAAAAGGGGACCAATTCACCCCTCCACTTT. It yields the protein CAISEKGTNSPLHF.

The chain uses TRBV20-1 and TRBJ1-4; TRBD1 might be the D (5 bases). V shed 3 bases and J shed 0 bases, with 8 bases lying between them. The CDR3 is 14 residues long. CDR1 DFQATT and CDR2 SNEGSKA come from the germline V gene (reference sequence). The CDR3 sequence is CSASLQATNEKLFF. DNA for the CDR3: TGCAGTGCTAGCTTACAGGCAACTAATGAAAAACTGTTTTTT.

This clonotype has at least ten counts. The V and J genes are TRBV5-5 and TRBJ1-2; no definite D call. V dropped 4 bases and J dropped 2 bases, with 3 bases sitting between them. The length of the CDR3 is 11 residues. Germline CDR1 and CDR2: SGHKS and YYEKEE (reference sequence). CDR3 amino acids: CASSLNYGYTF. In nucleotides, the CDR3 is TGTGCCAGCAGCCTAAACTATGGCTACACCTTC.

The chain recombines TRBV5-6 with TRBJ1-1; 9 nucleotides align to TRBD1. V shed 2 bases and J 5 bases; nucleotides not matched to a gene: 13. Germline V gene data show CDR1 as SGHDT and CDR2 as YYEEEE. This CDR3 has 17 amino acids. Here the CDR3 reads CASSLENRGPSGTEAFF. In DNA form, the CDR3 reads TGTGCCAGCAGCTTAGAGAACAGGGGGCCCTCGGGAACTGAAGCTTTCTTT.

This clonotype has only a few counts. The V call is TRBV3-1, the J call TRBJ2-2; 9 nucleotides line up with TRBD2. The CDR3 runs 15 residues. Per germline, CDR1 LGHDT and CDR2 YNNKEL (reference sequence). The V gene end was trimmed by 3 bases and the J gene end by 7 bases; junction bases not matched to a gene: 6. The chain's CDR3 is CASSQLAGRIGELFF. DNA of the CDR3: TGTGCCAGCAGCCAGCTAGCGGGAAGGATCGGGGAGCTGTTTTTT.

This clonotype was seen a handful of times. The chain couples TRBV12-3 or TRBV12-4 to TRBJ1-1, with D tentatively TRBD1 (5 bases). CDR3 size: 15 residues. V lost 6 bases and J lost 1, with 15 bases in between. CDR3 bases: TGTGCCAGCAGGGTATCGACAGTACCGAACACTGAAGCTTTCTTT. As protein: CASRVSTVPNTEAFF.

The chain carries TRBV12-5 and TRBJ2-2; possible D gene TRBD2, 6 bases. Germline V gives CDR1 LGHNT, CDR2 FRNRAP. The V gene lost 2 bases and the J gene lost 4 bases, with 8 bases spanning the gap. CDR3 length: 14 amino acids. The CDR3 coding sequence is TGTGCTAGTGGTTTGTCCGGGAGCACCGGGGAGCTGTTTTTT. Translated: CASGLSGSTGELFF. Full variable domain (outside the CDR3, taken from reference TRBV12-5 and TRBJ2-2): DARVTQTPRHKVTEMGQEVTMRCQPILGHNTVFWYRQTMMQGLELLAYFRNRAPLDDSGMPKDRFSAEMPDATLATLKIQPSEPRDSAVYFCASGLSGSTGELFFGEGSRLTVL.